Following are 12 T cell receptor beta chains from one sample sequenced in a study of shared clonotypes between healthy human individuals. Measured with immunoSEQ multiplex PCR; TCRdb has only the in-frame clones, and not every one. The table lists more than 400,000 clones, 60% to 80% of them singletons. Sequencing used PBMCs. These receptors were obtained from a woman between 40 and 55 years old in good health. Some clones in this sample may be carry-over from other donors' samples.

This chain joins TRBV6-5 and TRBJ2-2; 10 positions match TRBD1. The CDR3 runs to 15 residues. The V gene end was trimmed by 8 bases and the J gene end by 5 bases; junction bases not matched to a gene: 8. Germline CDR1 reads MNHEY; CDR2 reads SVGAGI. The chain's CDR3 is CASERDRGRTGELFF. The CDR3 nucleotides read TGTGCCAGCGAAAGGGACAGGGGAAGAACCGGGGAGCTGTTTTTT.

The CDR3 DNA reads as TGTGCCAGCAGTGCCCCCTCCGGGACAGGGCGTTTCACGGGGCTCTACGAGCAGTACTTC. Translation: CASSAPSGTGRFTGLYEQYF. The V gene is TRBV2, the J gene TRBJ2-7; TRBD1 aligns across 9 bases. CDR1 and CDR2 from the germline V gene are SNHLY and FYNNEI. This CDR3 is 20 amino acids long. The V gene end was trimmed by 4 bases and the J gene end by 3 bases; junction bases not matched to a gene: 22.

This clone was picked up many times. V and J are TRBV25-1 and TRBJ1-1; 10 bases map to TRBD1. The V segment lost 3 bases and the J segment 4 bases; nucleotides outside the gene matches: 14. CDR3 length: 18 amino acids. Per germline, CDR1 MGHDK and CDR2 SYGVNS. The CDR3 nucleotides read TGTGCCAGCAGTGATGCGTTTCCGGGACAGGGGTCGGGCACTGAAGCTTTCTTT. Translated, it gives CASSDAFPGQGSGTEAFF.

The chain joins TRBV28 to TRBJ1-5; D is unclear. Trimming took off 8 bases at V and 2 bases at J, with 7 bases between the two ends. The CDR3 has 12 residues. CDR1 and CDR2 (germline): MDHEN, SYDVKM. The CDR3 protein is CASLSGNQPQHF. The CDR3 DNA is TGTGCCAGCCTTTCGGGCAATCAGCCCCAGCATTTT.

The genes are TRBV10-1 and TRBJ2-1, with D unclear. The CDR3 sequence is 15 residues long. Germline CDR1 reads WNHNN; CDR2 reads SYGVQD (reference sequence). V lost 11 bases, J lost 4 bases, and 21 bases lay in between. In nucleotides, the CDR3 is TGCGCCGCCCTCAACCTGGGCCCCGCTTACAATGAGCAGTTCTTC. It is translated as CAALNLGPAYNEQFF.

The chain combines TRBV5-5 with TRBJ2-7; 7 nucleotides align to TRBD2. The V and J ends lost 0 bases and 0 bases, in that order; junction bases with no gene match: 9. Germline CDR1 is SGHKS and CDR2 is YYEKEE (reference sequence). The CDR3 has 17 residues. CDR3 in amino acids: CASSLVPLAPSSYEQYF. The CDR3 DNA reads TGTGCCAGCAGCTTGGTTCCACTAGCGCCCAGCTCCTACGAGCAGTACTTC. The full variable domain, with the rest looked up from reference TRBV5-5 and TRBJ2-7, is DAGVTQSPTHLIKTRGQQVTLRCSPISGHKSVSWYQQVLGQGPQFIFQYYEKEERGRGNFPDRFSARQFPNYSSELNVNALLLGDSALYLCASSLVPLAPSSYEQYFGPGTRLTVT.

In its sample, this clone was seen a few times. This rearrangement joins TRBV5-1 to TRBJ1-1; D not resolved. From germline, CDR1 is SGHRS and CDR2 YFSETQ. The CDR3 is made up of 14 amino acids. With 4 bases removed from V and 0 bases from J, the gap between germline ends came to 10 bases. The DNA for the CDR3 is TGCGCCAGCAGCCCGGACGGACTGAACACTGAAGCTTTCTTT. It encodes CASSPDGLNTEAFF.

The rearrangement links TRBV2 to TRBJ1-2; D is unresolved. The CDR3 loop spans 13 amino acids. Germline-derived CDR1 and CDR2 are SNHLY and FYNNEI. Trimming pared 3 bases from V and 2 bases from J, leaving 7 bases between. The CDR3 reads CASSDSTNYGYTF. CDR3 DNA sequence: TGTGCCAGCAGTGACAGTACGAACTATGGCTACACCTTC.

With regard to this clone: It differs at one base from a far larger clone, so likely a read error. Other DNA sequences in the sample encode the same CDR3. The CDR3 DNA is TGCGCCAGCAGCTTGTCGGGACTAGCTGCCTCGGCTTCTTACGAGCAATACTTC. Translated, it gives CASSLSGLAASASYEQYF. The chain links TRBV5-1 to TRBJ2-7, with 9 bases aligning to TRBD2. CDR1 and CDR2 from the germline V gene are SGHRS and YFSETQ. The CDR3 loop spans 18 amino acids.

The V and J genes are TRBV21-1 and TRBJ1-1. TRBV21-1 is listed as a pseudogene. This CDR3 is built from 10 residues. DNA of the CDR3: TGTGCCAGCAGCAGGACTGAAGCTTTCTTT. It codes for CASSRTEAFF.

Written as DNA, the CDR3 is TGTGCCAGCAGCGAATCAGACGGAGGTACGCAGTATTTT. This codes for CASSESDGGTQYF. The rearrangement uses TRBV7-7 and TRBJ2-3; TRBD2 might be the D (5 bases). V lost 5 bases to trimming and J lost 8 bases, with 14 bases between them. Germline CDR1 reads SSHAT; CDR2 reads FNYEAQ (reference sequence). CDR3 length equals 13 residues.

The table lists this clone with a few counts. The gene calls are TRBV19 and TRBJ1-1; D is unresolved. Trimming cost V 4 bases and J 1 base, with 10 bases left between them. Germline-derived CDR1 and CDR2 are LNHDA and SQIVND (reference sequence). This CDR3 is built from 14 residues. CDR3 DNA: TGTGCCAGTAGTAAGTGGGGAGGGAACACTGAAGCTTTCTTT. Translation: CASSKWGGNTEAFF.